The 26 T cell receptor beta chains below come from one sample, sequenced in a study of CD8 T cells in ankylosing spondylitis. TCRdb ran MiXCR on the 5' RACE reads and lists one entry per CDR3 protein. The data hold around 430,000 distinct CDR3 sequences, with about a sixth observed a single time. Their antigens are not known. General study results and limits: Characteristic of ankylosing spondylitis blood, it appeared, was a TCR beta motif comprising several highly homologous variants.

Sequencing was carried out using blood, either unsorted or a sorted T cell fraction (not recorded which). All receptors come from a male donor with ankylosing spondylitis.

This clonotype turned up a few times. The chain joins TRBV6-6 to TRBJ2-2, with no clear D. Germline V lookup: CDR1 MNHNY, CDR2 SVGAGI (reference sequence). The CDR3 totals 13 residues. Deletions cut 7 bases from V and 0 bases from J, with 6 bases between. CDR3 coding DNA: TGTGCCAGCAACGAGCCGAACACCGGGGAGCTGTTTTTT. Amino acids: CASNEPNTGELFF.

The chain has TRBV30 and TRBJ2-1; tentative D call: TRBD2 (7 bases). CDR3 size: 15 residues. The germline V gene encodes CDR1 GTSNPN and CDR2 SVGIG (reference sequence). V was shortened by 5 bases and J by 0 bases, with 14 bases between the two germline ends. CDR3 residues: CAWGGGGSSYNEQFF. DNA for the CDR3: TGTGCCTGGGGTGGGGGCGGGAGCTCCTACAATGAGCAGTTCTTC. Drawing the rest from reference TRBV30 and TRBJ2-1, the complete variable domain is SQTIHQWPATLVQPVGSPLSLECTVEGTSNPNLYWYRQAAGRGLQLLFYSVGIGQISSEVPQNLSASRPQDRQFILSSKKLLLSDSGFYLCAWGGGGSSYNEQFFGPGTRLTVL.

There are many counts of this clonotype. The chain has TRBV5-1 and TRBJ1-5; D not resolved. Trimming removed 4 bases at V and 1 base at J, with 12 bases between. This CDR3 contains 15 residues. Per germline, CDR1 SGHRS and CDR2 YFSETQ. The CDR3 protein is CASSPVSGSNQPQHF. The CDR3, as DNA: TGCGCCAGCAGCCCTGTCTCTGGGAGCAATCAGCCCCAGCATTTT.

This clonotype was found many times. The genes are TRBV5-1 and TRBJ1-1; D perhaps matches TRBD1 (6 bases). V was pared by 4 bases and J by 1 base, with 11 bases between. Germline V lookup: CDR1 SGHRS, CDR2 YFSETQ. There are 14 residues in the CDR3. The CDR3 loop is CASSRDRPNTEAFF. CDR3 coding DNA: TGCGCCAGCAGCCGAGACAGGCCGAACACTGAAGCTTTCTTT.

The chain links TRBV7-2 to TRBJ1-2; D unresolved. Germline loops: CDR1 SGHTA, CDR2 FQGNSA. This CDR3 has 16 residues. Trimming pared 5 bases from V and 6 bases from J, leaving 22 bases between. In nucleotides, the CDR3 is TGTGCCAGCAGCCCTCGCAACCTCCTAACTATGGATGGCTACACCTTC. This gives the protein CASSPRNLLTMDGYTF.

This chain uses TRBV18 with TRBJ2-1; TRBD2 agrees at 9 bases. Germline CDR1 KGHSH, CDR2 LQKENI. Trimming removed 3 bases from V and 12 bases from J; junction bases left unmatched: 15. The CDR3 is 16 residues long. DNA for the CDR3: TGTGCCAGCTCACCGGCCGGTGGCGGGGGGGCCATCGGGCAGTTCTTC. Translation: CASSPAGGGGAIGQFF.

The chain recombines TRBV29-1 with TRBJ1-1; TRBD1 might be the D (6 bases). In germline, CDR1 is SQVTM, CDR2 ANQGSEA. This CDR3 has 13 amino acids. V was trimmed by 4 bases and J by 3 bases, leaving 12 bases between them. The CDR3 protein is CSVAAGADTEAFF. Here the CDR3 DNA reads TGCAGCGTTGCGGCAGGGGCGGACACTGAAGCTTTCTTT.

In this sample, this clonotype turned up a few times. The chain combines TRBV27 with TRBJ1-5; TRBD1 matches at 8 bases. J was trimmed by 6 bases and V by 4 bases; bases with no gene match: 5. Germline-derived CDR1 and CDR2 are MNHEY and SMNVEV (reference sequence). The CDR3 runs 14 residues. CDR3 nucleotides: TGTGCCAGCAGTTCGGGACAGGTAATTCAGCCCCAGCATTTT. This sequence encodes CASSSGQVIQPQHF.

This chain connects TRBV20-1 to TRBJ1-1; TRBD1 might be the D (6 bases). The CDR3 consists of 13 residues. V lost 6 bases and J 4 bases, leaving 15 bases between the germline ends. Germline V gene sequence: CDR1 DFQATT, CDR2 SNEGSKA (reference sequence). CDR3 sequence reads: CSAPGEGTTEAFF. CDR3 DNA: TGCAGTGCCCCAGGGGAGGGGACCACTGAAGCTTTCTTT.

V gene TRBV29-1 combines with J gene TRBJ1-1; no reliable D call. The CDR3 spans 14 residues. The V and J ends lost 3 bases and 1 base respectively, with 12 bases between them. Germline loops: CDR1 SQVTM, CDR2 ANQGSEA. CDR3 coding DNA: TGCAGCGTTGACAGGCCCTACCGGAACACTGAAGCTTTCTTT. Translating it yields CSVDRPYRNTEAFF.

The rearrangement joins TRBV15 to TRBJ2-7, with D maybe TRBD2 (6 bases). V was pared by 1 base and J by 2 bases, with 21 bases between. Germline CDR1 is LNHNV and CDR2 is YYDKDF (reference sequence). The CDR3 totals 18 residues. This CDR3 is CATSRGIPGGRVTYEQYF. In DNA, the CDR3 is TGTGCCACCAGCAGAGGGATCCCCGGGGGAAGGGTTACCTACGAGCAGTACTTC.

There are many counts of this clonotype. The chain couples TRBV7-2 to TRBJ2-2; 11 nucleotides line up with TRBD2. CDR1 SGHTA and CDR2 FQGNSA come from the germline V gene. The CDR3 runs to 16 residues. V was pared by 5 bases and J by 5 bases, with 7 bases of the junction left unmatched. The CDR3 sequence: CASSQLAGAQTGELFF. CDR3 bases: TGTGCCAGCAGCCAACTAGCGGGAGCTCAGACCGGGGAGCTGTTTTTT.

Only a few counts were recorded for this clonotype. V usage is TRBV18 and J usage is TRBJ2-7, with unresolved D. The germline V gene has CDR1 KGHSH and CDR2 LQKENI. The CDR3 sequence is 14 residues long. The ends were cut back, 4 bases at V and 3 bases at J, with 13 bases in the middle. CDR3 residues: CASSLRTDDYEQYF. The CDR3 nucleotides read TGTGCCAGCTCACTCAGGACGGATGACTACGAGCAGTACTTC.

This chain links TRBV4-1 with TRBJ2-3; possibly TRBD1 for D (5 bases). This CDR3 is built from 15 residues. The germline V gene encodes CDR1 MGHRA and CDR2 YSYEKL. V lost 2 bases and J lost 2, with 11 bases in between. The CDR3 DNA is TGCGCCAGCAGCCAATGGGGCGCGGACACAGATACGCAGTATTTT. It codes for CASSQWGADTDTQYF.

This chain joins TRBV11-1 and TRBJ2-3; 12 nucleotides align to TRBD2. There are 15 residues in the CDR3. Germline assignment: CDR1 SGHAT and CDR2 FQDESV (reference sequence). V was clipped by 5 bases and J by 4 bases; unmatched bases: 4. The CDR3 sequence is CASSPRTSGADTQYF. CDR3 bases: TGTGCCAGCAGCCCGCGGACTAGCGGGGCAGATACGCAGTATTTT. Complete variable domain (other parts from reference TRBV11-1 and TRBJ2-3): EAEVAQSPRYKITEKSQAVAFWCDPISGHATLYWYRQILGQGPELLVQFQDESVVDDSQLPKDRFSAERLKGVDSTLKIQPAELGDSAMYLCASSPRTSGADTQYFGPGTRLTVL.

This clonotype has just a few counts. The chain links TRBV5-1 to TRBJ2-1; 10 nucleotides line up with TRBD1. The CDR3 length is 15 residues. V was pared by 4 bases and J by 9 bases, with 10 bases of the junction left unmatched. In germline, CDR1 is SGHRS, CDR2 YFSETQ. The CDR3 DNA sequence: TGCGCCAGCAGCCATGACAGGGGGCAGCTGGCTGAGCAGTTCTTC. This gives the protein CASSHDRGQLAEQFF.

This clonotype was seen a few times. The chain recombines TRBV28 with TRBJ2-7; possibly TRBD2 for D (5 bases). V lost 3 bases to trimming and J lost 4 bases, with 19 bases between them. Germline V gene sequence: CDR1 MDHEN, CDR2 SYDVKM. The CDR3 length is 16 residues. For the CDR3, the DNA is TGTGCCAGCAGTTTCGACCCTGGTGCGGGCCCGTACGAGCAGTACTTC. Protein sequence: CASSFDPGAGPYEQYF.

The rearrangement uses TRBV20-1 and TRBJ1-6; D uncertain. V dropped 1 base and J dropped 7 bases, with 8 bases sitting between them. Germline CDR1 and CDR2: DFQATT and SNEGSKA (reference sequence). The CDR3 runs 13 residues. The CDR3 region is CSARVRQNSPLHF. The CDR3 nucleotides read TGCAGTGCTAGAGTTCGACAAAATTCACCCCTCCACTTT.

This clonotype has a handful of counts. The chain employs TRBV29-1 and TRBJ2-7; D gene uncertain. V lost 4 bases to trimming and J lost 4 bases, with 14 bases between them. CDR1 SQVTM and CDR2 ANQGSEA come from the germline V gene. This CDR3 spans 13 amino acids. This chain's CDR3 is CSVVPGPSYEQYF. DNA for the CDR3: TGCAGCGTTGTCCCAGGACCCTCGTACGAGCAGTACTTC.

A few counts support this clonotype. The chain combines TRBV2 with TRBJ2-1, with D perhaps TRBD2 (6 bases). CDR1 is SNHLY and CDR2 is FYNNEI in the germline V gene. The germline V and J ends were trimmed by 3 bases and 1 base, with 10 bases remaining between them. The CDR3 runs 15 residues. The CDR3 is CASSEIGGSYNEQFF. The CDR3 DNA sequence: TGTGCCAGCAGTGAGATCGGGGGATCCTACAATGAGCAGTTCTTC. The full variable domain, its missing parts supplied by reference TRBV2 and TRBJ2-1, is EPEVTQTPSHQVTQMGQEVILRCVPISNHLYFYWYRQILGQKVEFLVSFYNNEISEKSEIFDDQFSVERPDGSNFTLKIRSTKLEDSAMYFCASSEIGGSYNEQFFGPGTRLTVL.

This rearrangement joins TRBV24-1 to TRBJ2-3, with D possibly TRBD2 on 6 matching bases. The V gene lost 3 bases and the J gene lost 2 bases, with 14 bases spanning the gap. The CDR3 extends over 16 amino acids. CDR1 is KGHDR and CDR2 is SFDVKD in the germline V gene. CDR3 sequence (DNA): TGTGCCACCAGTGATCTGACTGGCGGGAACACAGATACGCAGTATTTT. Its translation: CATSDLTGGNTDTQYF.

This clonotype was detected a few times. The V call is TRBV2, the J call TRBJ1-1; tentative D call: TRBD1 (5 bases). Germline lookup yields CDR1 SNHLY and CDR2 FYNNEI. The germline V and J ends were trimmed by 11 bases and 0 bases, with 16 bases remaining between them. CDR3 length equals 14 residues. CDR3 protein: CAGIPGQLNTEAFF. CDR3 nucleotide sequence: TGTGCCGGGATCCCAGGACAATTGAACACTGAAGCTTTCTTT. Variable domain in full (rest from reference TRBV2 and TRBJ1-1): EPEVTQTPSHQVTQMGQEVILRCVPISNHLYFYWYRQILGQKVEFLVSFYNNEISEKSEIFDDQFSVERPDGSNFTLKIRSTKLEDSAMYFCAGIPGQLNTEAFFGQGTRLTVV.

In its sample, this clonotype was seen many times. The CDR3 protein is CASSLEGTGGETQYF. The CDR3 nucleotides read TGTGCCAGCAGTTTAGAGGGGACCGGAGGAGAGACCCAGTACTTC. This rearrangement joins TRBV12-3 or TRBV12-4 to TRBJ2-5; D possibly matches TRBD1 or TRBD2 (5 bases each). Trimming left V 1 base short and J 4 bases short, with 13 bases between. This CDR3 region has 15 residues.

The J gene is TRBJ2-2, the V gene TRBV19; TRBD1 aligns across 8 bases. The germline V gene has CDR1 LNHDA and CDR2 SQIVND (reference sequence). This CDR3 comprises 15 residues. J was trimmed by 6 bases and V by 3 bases; bases with no gene match: 6. As DNA, the CDR3 is TGTGCCAGTAGTATCCGGGACAGGTTATCCGGGGAGCTGTTTTTT. The encoded protein is CASSIRDRLSGELFF. Filled out from reference TRBV19 and TRBJ2-2, the complete variable domain reads DGGITQSPKYLFRKEGQNVTLSCEQNLNHDAMYWYRQDPGQGLRLIYYSQIVNDFQKGDIAEGYSVSREKKESFPLTVTSAQKNPTAFYLCASSIRDRLSGELFFGEGSRLTVL.

V usage is TRBV7-3 and J usage is TRBJ2-1, with D perhaps being TRBD1 or TRBD2 (8 bases each). This CDR3 has 15 amino acids. V lost 5 bases to trimming and J lost 3 bases, with 14 bases between them. Germline-derived CDR1 and CDR2 are SGHTA and FQGTGA. CDR3 sequence reads: CASSTGGTSYNEQFF. DNA for the CDR3: TGTGCCAGCAGCACAGGGGGGACTAGCTACAATGAGCAGTTCTTC.

The rearrangement joins TRBV15 to TRBJ2-1; 9 nucleotides align to TRBD2. CDR3 length equals 16 residues. Germline lookup yields CDR1 LNHNV and CDR2 YYDKDF (reference sequence). V gave up 1 base and J gave up 4 bases; unmatched junction bases: 5. This CDR3 reads CATSRGLAGRYNEQFF. Here the CDR3 DNA reads TGTGCCACCAGCAGAGGTCTAGCGGGAAGGTACAATGAGCAGTTCTTC.